The 26 T cell receptor beta chains reported below all come from one sample, sequenced in a study of siplizumab effects on memory and regulatory T cells (dated by TCRdb to about 2019). The library was built by means of the immunoSEQ multiplex PCR assay. The clones in this table, taken by TCRdb from immuneACCESS, are in-frame only. Not every clone is retained; where verified, under half of the shortfall comes from an unresolved V gene, and the cause of the rest is unknown. The table for this sample lists tens of thousands of clones; around 79% of them were counted only once. The ten largest clones add up to less than 0.55% of the sample. Sequenced input: memory CD4+ T cells sorted from blood. The sample's cell subset or site label is to be understood as: unstimulated CD4+ memory T cells. The receptors shown here come from a human donor in good health.

The chain joins TRBV6-5 to TRBJ2-1; TRBD2 matches 9 bases. The CDR3 runs to 14 residues. CDR1 and CDR2 from the germline V gene are MNHEY and SVGAGI. V shed 6 bases, J shed 6 bases, and the junction held 6 bases outside the gene matches. The CDR3 DNA sequence: TGTGCCAGCAGCCCGGGACTAGCTGCCAATGAGCAGTTCTTC. Amino acid sequence: CASSPGLAANEQFF.

The rearrangement uses TRBV15 and TRBJ2-3; the D gene is possibly TRBD2 (6 bases). Looked up from germline, CDR1 is LNHNV and CDR2 is YYDKDF (reference sequence). Trimming cost V 0 bases and J 4 bases, with 17 bases left between them. CDR3 length: 17 amino acids. CDR3 sequence: CATSRDPLGGRPDTQYF. CDR3 DNA sequence: TGTGCCACCAGCAGAGACCCCCTGGGGGGTAGGCCAGATACGCAGTATTTT. The full variable domain, its missing parts supplied by reference TRBV15 and TRBJ2-3, is DAMVIQNPRYQVTQFGKPVTLSCSQTLNHNVMYWYQQKSSQAPKLLFHYYDKDFNNEADTPDNFQSRRPNTSFCFLDIRSPGLGDTAMYLCATSRDPLGGRPDTQYFGPGTRLTVL.

The chain carries TRBV30 and TRBJ1-6, with 8 bases lining up with TRBD1. The trim removed 5 bases at V and 10 bases at J, leaving 7 bases unmatched. There are 13 residues in the CDR3. Germline values: CDR1 GTSNPN, CDR2 SVGIG (reference sequence). The CDR3 sequence is CAWEPRQGSPLHF. DNA of the CDR3: TGTGCCTGGGAGCCTCGACAGGGGTCACCCCTCCACTTT.

V usage is TRBV6-1 and J usage is TRBJ2-2; maybe TRBD2 (7 bases). Germline V gene sequence: CDR1 MNHNS, CDR2 SASEGT. The CDR3 length is 15 residues. Trimming left V 6 bases short and J 3 bases short, with 14 bases between. CDR3 protein: CASRRGGMDTGELFF. In DNA, the CDR3 is TGTGCCAGCAGGAGGGGGGGAATGGACACCGGGGAGCTGTTTTTT.

This clone was counted once. The gene calls are TRBV19 and TRBJ2-4; 10 bases are a match to TRBD2. CDR1 and CDR2 (germline): LNHDA, SQIVND (reference sequence). The CDR3 sequence is 19 residues long. The junction had 9 bases not matched to a gene; V was cut back by 0 bases and J by 1 base. The CDR3 DNA is TGTGCCAGTAGTATAGATGTCGCTAGCGGGGGTCGGGCCAAAAACATTCAGTACTTC. It specifies CASSIDVASGGRAKNIQYF.

V and J are TRBV6-5 and TRBJ2-7; 9 bases fit TRBD2. CDR3 length: 13 amino acids. The ends lost 2 bases at V and 6 bases at J; junction bases unmatched: 2. Germline loops: CDR1 MNHEY, CDR2 SVGAGI. The CDR3 loop reads CASSYGLASEQYF. In DNA form, the CDR3 reads TGTGCCAGCAGTTACGGACTAGCGAGCGAGCAGTACTTC.

This sequence joins TRBV30 and TRBJ1-2; D call uncertain. Deletions cut 4 bases from V and 4 bases from J, with 10 bases between. Germline CDR1 is GTSNPN and CDR2 is SVGIG (reference sequence). The CDR3 contains 12 residues. The CDR3: CAWNVGRYGYTF. The CDR3 nucleotides read TGTGCCTGGAACGTCGGTCGCTATGGCTACACCTTC.

This clone was detected only once. The chain uses TRBV10-3 and TRBJ2-1, with D maybe TRBD2 (5 bases). This CDR3 is 16 amino acids long. Between the trimmed V and J ends, which lost 5 bases and 7 bases, there was a span of 21 bases. The germline CDR1 and CDR2 sequences are ENHRY and SYGVKD. CDR3 sequence (DNA): TGTGCCATCAGTTCCCCTACTAGGAATGGACGAAATGAGCAGTTCTTC. Protein: CAISSPTRNGRNEQFF.

This chain joins TRBV7-8 and TRBJ1-6, with 12 bases that match TRBD1. J lost 9 bases, V lost 5 bases, and 2 bases had no gene match. The CDR3 is 14 amino acids. CDR1 and CDR2 (germline): SGHVS, FQNEAQ. CDR3 in amino acids: CASSRDRGLSPLHF. DNA for the CDR3: TGTGCCAGCAGCCGGGACAGGGGGCTTTCACCCCTCCACTTT.

In this sample, this clone turned up once. The rearrangement links TRBV14 to TRBJ2-3, with a weak D call TRBD1 (6 bases). There are 16 residues in the CDR3. CDR1 is SGHDN and CDR2 is FVKESK in the germline V gene. V was shortened by 4 bases and J by 1 base, with 15 bases between the two germline ends. For the CDR3, the DNA is TGTGCCAGCAGCCCCCCCGGCAGGGGACGCACAGATACGCAGTATTTT. Protein product: CASSPPGRGRTDTQYF. Full variable domain (remainder filled in from reference TRBV14 and TRBJ2-3): EAGVTQFPSHSVIEKGQTVTLRCDPISGHDNLYWYRRVMGKEIKFLLHFVKESKQDESGMPNNRFLAERTGGTYSTLKVQPAELEDSGVYFCASSPPGRGRTDTQYFGPGTRLTVL.

This chain links TRBV7-2 with TRBJ1-4, with TRBD1 identical over 9 bases. V gave up 5 bases and J gave up 4 bases; unmatched junction bases: 11. The CDR3 has 17 amino acids. Germline V gene data show CDR1 as SGHTA and CDR2 as FQGNSA. The CDR3 DNA reads as TGTGCCAGCAGCAGTCAAAGCCCGGGACAGGGTAATGAAAAACTGTTTTTT. It encodes CASSSQSPGQGNEKLFF.

This clone was recorded only once. J is TRBJ2-3 and V is TRBV7-9, with a tentative D call TRBD1 (6 bases). Germline V CDR1 and CDR2: SEHNR, FQNEAQ (reference sequence). The V and J ends lost 7 bases and 4 bases respectively, with 12 bases between them. The CDR3 totals 13 residues. Here the CDR3 reads CASKIKGADTQYF. CDR3 sequence (DNA): TGTGCCAGCAAAATCAAGGGGGCAGATACGCAGTATTTT.

The V call is TRBV12-5, the J call TRBJ2-3; D is possibly TRBD1 (6 bases). Germline CDR1 LGHNT, CDR2 FRNRAP. The CDR3 has 14 residues. V was shortened by 7 bases and J by 6 bases, with 17 bases between the two germline ends. Written as DNA, the CDR3 is TGTGCTAGTGCCCCAGGGGCAGGGGTGGATACGCAGTATTTT. This encodes CASAPGAGVDTQYF.

The V call is TRBV6-5, the J call TRBJ1-6; D perhaps matches TRBD1 (6 bases). The germline V and J ends were trimmed by 5 bases and 4 bases, with 9 bases remaining between them. The germline gives CDR1 MNHEY, CDR2 SVGAGI. The CDR3 length is 14 residues. The CDR3 nucleotides are TGTGCCAGCAGTCGACAGGTTTATAATTCACCCCTCCACTTT. Encoded protein: CASSRQVYNSPLHF.

The table lists this clone with a count of one. The V gene is TRBV5-1, the J gene TRBJ2-3; no definite D call. Germline CDR1 and CDR2: SGHRS and YFSETQ. The CDR3 covers 15 residues. Trimming took 0 bases from V and 3 from J, leaving 11 bases between them. Here the CDR3 reads CASSLGVALTDTQYF. Written as DNA, the CDR3 is TGCGCCAGCAGCTTGGGAGTAGCCCTGACAGATACGCAGTATTTT.

The table lists this clone with a few counts. The chain joins TRBV10-3 to TRBJ1-6; D is unclear. Germline CDR1 ENHRY, CDR2 SYGVKD. The CDR3 covers 11 residues. Between the trimmed V and J ends, which lost 6 bases and 8 bases, there was a span of 5 bases. CDR3: CAIRPDSPLHF. In DNA, the CDR3 is TGTGCCATCAGGCCTGATTCACCCCTCCACTTT.

The chain couples TRBV5-6 to TRBJ1-3, with unresolved D. V lost 5 bases, J lost 0 bases, and 6 bases lay in between. This CDR3 is built from 13 residues. CDR1 and CDR2 from the germline V gene are SGHDT and YYEEEE. CDR3 sequence reads: CASSRDSGNTIYF. CDR3 sequence (DNA): TGTGCCAGCAGTCGGGACTCTGGAAACACCATATATTTT.

This sequence joins TRBV15 and TRBJ2-5, with D unresolved. Germline CDR1 and CDR2: LNHNV and YYDKDF (reference sequence). Deletions cut 5 bases from V and 5 bases from J, with 9 bases between. The CDR3 is 12 residues long. DNA for the CDR3: TGTGCCACCAGCTCGGTCGGGGAGACCCAGTACTTC. It translates to CATSSVGETQYF.

The V and J genes are TRBV6-5 and TRBJ1-2; perhaps TRBD1 as D (5 bases). The CDR3 loop spans 13 amino acids. V was pared by 7 bases and J by 4 bases, with 13 bases between. The germline V gene has CDR1 MNHEY and CDR2 SVGAGI. Here the CDR3 DNA reads TGTGCCAGCACCTACGGCAGGGTCTATGGCTACACCTTC. This gives the protein CASTYGRVYGYTF.

This clone turned up a few times. The chain is built from TRBV28 and TRBJ2-1; D perhaps matches TRBD2 (6 bases). Germline-derived CDR1 and CDR2 are MDHEN and SYDVKM. The length of the CDR3 is 15 residues. V was pared by 5 bases and J by 3 bases, with 14 bases between. In DNA form, the CDR3 reads TGTGCCAGCAGTCTGTCCACCGGGGGCTACAATGAGCAGTTCTTC. Its protein product is CASSLSTGGYNEQFF.

The rearrangement links TRBV30 to TRBJ2-3, with TRBD2 identical over 7 bases. This CDR3 region has 15 residues. CDR1 GTSNPN and CDR2 SVGIG come from the germline V gene (reference sequence). The V segment lost 0 bases and the J segment 8 bases; nucleotides outside the gene matches: 11. CDR3 sequence (DNA): TGTGCCTGGAGTGTACTTCGCGGGGGAAGGGGTACGCAGTATTTT. Its protein product is CAWSVLRGGRGTQYF.

The genes are TRBV9 and TRBJ1-1; tentatively, D is TRBD1 (5 bases). Trimming took off 4 bases at V and 3 bases at J, with 16 bases between the two ends. CDR3 size: 15 residues. From germline, CDR1 is SGDLS and CDR2 YYNGEE. The CDR3 is CASSLKGFPDTEAFF. Written as DNA, the CDR3 is TGTGCCAGCAGCTTAAAGGGGTTTCCGGACACTGAAGCTTTCTTT.

The genes are TRBV6-5 and TRBJ2-7; 7 positions match TRBD1. V was pared by 7 bases and J by 2 bases, with 2 bases of the junction left unmatched. This CDR3 is built from 12 residues. Germline V gene lookup returns CDR1 MNHEY and CDR2 SVGAGI. This CDR3 reads CASKGATYEQYF. In DNA, the CDR3 is TGTGCCAGCAAGGGGGCGACCTACGAGCAGTACTTC.

This chain connects TRBV9 to TRBJ2-3; D tentatively reads TRBD1 or TRBD2 (5 bases each). Germline CDR1 and CDR2: SGDLS and YYNGEE. This CDR3 has 13 amino acids. V shed 4 bases and J shed 4 bases, with 10 bases lying between them. As DNA, the CDR3 is TGTGCCAGCAGCACGGGACCTCCAGATACGCAGTATTTT. Translation: CASSTGPPDTQYF.

This clone was recorded a few times. The J gene is TRBJ2-7, the V gene TRBV10-3; no firm D call. The germline V and J ends were trimmed by 5 bases and 0 bases, with 14 bases remaining between them. The CDR3 has 15 amino acids. Germline lookup yields CDR1 ENHRY and CDR2 SYGVKD. The CDR3 sequence is CAISPTHTLSYEQYF. The CDR3 DNA follows: TGTGCCATCAGTCCTACTCATACCCTCTCCTACGAGCAGTACTTC.

The chain carries TRBV2 and TRBJ1-2; 9 nucleotides agree with TRBD1. Germline CDR1 SNHLY, CDR2 FYNNEI. Germline trimming cut 1 base from V and 7 bases from J; bases unmatched to any gene: 4. There are 14 residues in the CDR3. CDR3 protein: CASSEEGTGIGYTF. The CDR3 nucleotides read TGTGCCAGCAGTGAAGAGGGGACAGGGATTGGCTACACCTTC. The full variable domain, rest sourced from reference TRBV2 and TRBJ1-2, is EPEVTQTPSHQVTQMGQEVILRCVPISNHLYFYWYRQILGQKVEFLVSFYNNEISEKSEIFDDQFSVERPDGSNFTLKIRSTKLEDSAMYFCASSEEGTGIGYTFGSGTRLTVV.